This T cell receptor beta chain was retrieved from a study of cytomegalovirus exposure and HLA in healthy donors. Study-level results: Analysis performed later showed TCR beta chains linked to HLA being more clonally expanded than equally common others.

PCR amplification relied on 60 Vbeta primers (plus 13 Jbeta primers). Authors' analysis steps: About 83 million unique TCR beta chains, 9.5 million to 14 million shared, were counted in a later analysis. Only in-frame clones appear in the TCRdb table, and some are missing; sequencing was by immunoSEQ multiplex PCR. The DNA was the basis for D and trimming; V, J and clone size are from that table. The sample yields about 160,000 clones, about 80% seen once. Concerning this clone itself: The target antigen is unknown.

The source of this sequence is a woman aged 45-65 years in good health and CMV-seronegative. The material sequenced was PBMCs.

The CDR3 is CASDHRTLYGYTF. CDR3 sequence (DNA): TGTGCCAGCGATCACAGGACCCTCTATGGCTACACCTTC. The rearrangement uses TRBV2 and TRBJ1-2; perhaps TRBD1 as D (5 bases). Germline CDR1 reads SNHLY; CDR2 reads FYNNEI. V dropped 8 bases and J dropped 4 bases, with 14 bases sitting between them. The CDR3 extends over 13 amino acids.